This note documents a single T cell receptor (beta chain) sequence. Its antigen is still unknown. No per-base quality is available; no much larger clone lies one base away. Whole blood was collected in K2EDTA tubes by collaborating institutions according to the institutions' own protocols. Collaborator samples were shipped for TCRbeta analysis as frozen whole blood, isolated PBMCs, or DNA extracted from either sample type. TCRbeta CDR3 regions were amplified from genomic DNA using the immunoSEQ Assay, a bias-controlled multiplex PCR. As for the original processing: The number of nucleated cells in each sample was estimated from the amplification of reference gene primers within the assay. To quantify the absolute abundance of each unique TCRbeta CDR3 rearrangement, sequence reads were collapsed and filtered. Productive Simpson clonality was computed per sample as the square root of Simpson's diversity index over productive rearrangements. Sourced from immuneACCESS, this table was stored by TCRdb with only in-frame sequences that have V and J called. A share of the clones is absent; for the studies checked, an unresolved V gene accounts for under half, and the remainder has no known explanation. V, J and clone size derive from that table, while D and trimming were established from the DNA sequence. Recorded for this sample are about 75,000 clones; roughly 87% of them occurred a single time. The ten largest clones take up more than 5.5% of the sample.

This entry comes from a study of blood T cell repertoires in COVID-19 (dated by TCRdb to the early 2020s). The study in broad terms: Samples covering the acute and convalescent phases of COVID-19 were provided by collaborators in the United States, Italy and Spain. The repertoires were made available in a free public database intended to serve as a resource for research on the immune response to SARS-CoV-2. The material from the prospective study consisted of cDNA or gDNA derived from T cells, B-cell-depleted T cells, or PBMCs. Deeply sampled blood TCRbeta repertoires from subjects exposed to, actively infected with, or recovered from COVID-19 were included in the dataset. Where HLA class I and class II types were available, the types were taken from metadata supplied by the sample provider, not from assay-based typing. The samples were drawn from the first 160 participants of the ongoing ImmuneRACE study and from some 1,300 subjects provided by 6 global collaborators. Nearly every sample came with metadata listing a de-identified subject ID, COVID-19 status, age in years and sex.

Overall results and qualifications from the work: The amount of clinical and demographic metadata varied by source and participant and was provided uncurated.

From a lookup of the germline V gene, CDR1 and CDR2 are MNHEY and SVGEGT. For this chain, trimming is 5 bases at the V end and 15 bases at the J end, and the number of junction bases without a gene match is 15. There are 15 amino acids in the CDR3, from cysteine to phenylalanine inclusive. The read is trimmed to its CDR3 DNA, 45 bases read in frame from base 1. The sequence was collected from a woman aged 45-60 years with acute or convalescent COVID-19. The sequence links TRBV6-2 or TRBV6-3 to TRBJ2-1, with TRBD2 identical over 11 junction bases. The sample was peripheral blood. In nucleotides, the sequence is TGTGCCAGCAGTCCCGACACTAGCGGGAGCCCGGGGGGGTTCTTC. The resulting protein is CASSPDTSGSPGGFF.